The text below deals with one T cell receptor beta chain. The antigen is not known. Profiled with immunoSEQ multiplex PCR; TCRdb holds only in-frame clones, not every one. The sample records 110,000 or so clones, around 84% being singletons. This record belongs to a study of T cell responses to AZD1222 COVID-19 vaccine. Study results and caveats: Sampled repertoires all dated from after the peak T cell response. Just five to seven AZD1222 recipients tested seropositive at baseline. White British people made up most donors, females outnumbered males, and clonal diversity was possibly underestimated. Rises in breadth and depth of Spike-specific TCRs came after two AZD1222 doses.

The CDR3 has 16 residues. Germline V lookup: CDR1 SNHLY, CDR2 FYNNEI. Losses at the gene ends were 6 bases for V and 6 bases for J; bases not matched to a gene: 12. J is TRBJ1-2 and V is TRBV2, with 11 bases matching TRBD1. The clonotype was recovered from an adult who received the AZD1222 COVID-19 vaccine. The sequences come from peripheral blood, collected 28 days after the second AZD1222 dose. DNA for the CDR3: TGTGCCAGCAGGGACGGACAGGGGGCGCTGCCGAATGGCTACACCTTC. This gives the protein CASRDGQGALPNGYTF.